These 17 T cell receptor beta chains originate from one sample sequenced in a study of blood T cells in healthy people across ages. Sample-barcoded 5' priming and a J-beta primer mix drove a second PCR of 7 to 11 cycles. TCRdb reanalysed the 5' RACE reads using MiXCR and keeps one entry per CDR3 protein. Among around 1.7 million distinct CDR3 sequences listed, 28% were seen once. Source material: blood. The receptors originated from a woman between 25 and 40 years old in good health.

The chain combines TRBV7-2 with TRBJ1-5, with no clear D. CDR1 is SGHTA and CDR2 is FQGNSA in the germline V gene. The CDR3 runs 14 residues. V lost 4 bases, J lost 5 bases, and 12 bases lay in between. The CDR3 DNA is TGTGCCAGCAGCTGGAGGCGAGGCGATCAGCCCCAGCATTTT. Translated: CASSWRRGDQPQHF.

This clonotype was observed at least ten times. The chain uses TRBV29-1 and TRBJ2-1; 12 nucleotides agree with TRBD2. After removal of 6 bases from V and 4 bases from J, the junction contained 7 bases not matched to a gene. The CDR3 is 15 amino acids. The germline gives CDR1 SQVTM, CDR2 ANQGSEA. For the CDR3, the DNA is TGCAGCGTAAAACTAGCGGGGGGCCCTTACAATGAGCAGTTCTTC. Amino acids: CSVKLAGGPYNEQFF.

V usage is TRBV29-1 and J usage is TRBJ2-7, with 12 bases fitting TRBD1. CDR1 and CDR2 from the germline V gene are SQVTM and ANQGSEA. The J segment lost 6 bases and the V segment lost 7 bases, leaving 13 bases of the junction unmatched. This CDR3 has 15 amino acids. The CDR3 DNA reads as TGCAGCGGGCGACGGGGGGACAGGGGGCCTAGCGAGCAGTACTTC. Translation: CSGRRGDRGPSEQYF.

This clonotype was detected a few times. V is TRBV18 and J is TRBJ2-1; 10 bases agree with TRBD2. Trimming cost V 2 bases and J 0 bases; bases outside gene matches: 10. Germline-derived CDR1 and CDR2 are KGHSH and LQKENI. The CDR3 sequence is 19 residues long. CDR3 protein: CASSPTSIAGGSSYNEQFF. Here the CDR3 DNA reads TGTGCCAGCTCACCAACATCCATAGCGGGGGGAAGCTCCTACAATGAGCAGTTCTTC.

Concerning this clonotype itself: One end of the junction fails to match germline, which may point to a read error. CDR3 nucleotides: TGTGCCAGCATCGGGGGAGGGACAGATACGCGGTATTTT. It is translated as CASIGGGTDTRYF. This sequence joins TRBV6-6 and TRBJ2-3; D is tentatively TRBD1 or TRBD2 (7 bases each). This CDR3 comprises 13 residues. CDR1 is MNHNY and CDR2 is SVGAGI in the germline V gene (reference sequence).

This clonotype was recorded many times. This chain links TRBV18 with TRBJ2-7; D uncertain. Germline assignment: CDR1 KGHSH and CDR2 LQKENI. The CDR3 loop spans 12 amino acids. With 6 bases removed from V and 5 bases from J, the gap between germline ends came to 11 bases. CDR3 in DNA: TGTGCCAGCTCCCCCCGCCTCCACGAGCAGTACTTC. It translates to CASSPRLHEQYF.

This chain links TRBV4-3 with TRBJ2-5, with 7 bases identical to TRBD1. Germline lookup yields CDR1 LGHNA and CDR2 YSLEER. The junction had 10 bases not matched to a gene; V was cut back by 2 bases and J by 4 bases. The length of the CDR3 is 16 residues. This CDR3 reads CASSQQTGEVRETQYF. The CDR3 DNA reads TGCGCCAGCAGCCAACAAACAGGGGAAGTACGAGAGACCCAGTACTTC.

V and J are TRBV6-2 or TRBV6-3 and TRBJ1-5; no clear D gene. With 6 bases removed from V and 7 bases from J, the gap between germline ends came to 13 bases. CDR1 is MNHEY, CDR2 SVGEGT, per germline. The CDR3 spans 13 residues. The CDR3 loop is CASSRSISQPQHF. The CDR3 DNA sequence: TGTGCCAGCAGCCGGTCAATCTCCCAGCCCCAGCATTTT.

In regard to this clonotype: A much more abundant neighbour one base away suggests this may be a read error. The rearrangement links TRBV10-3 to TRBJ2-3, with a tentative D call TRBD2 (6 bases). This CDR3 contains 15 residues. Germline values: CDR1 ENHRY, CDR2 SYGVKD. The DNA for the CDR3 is TGTGCCATCAGTGAGTCTAGCGGCAGCACAGATGCGCAGTATTTT. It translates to CAISESSGSTDAQYF.

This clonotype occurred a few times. CDR3 nucleotide sequence: TGTGCCAGCAGCCTAGGAATGGACAATGAGCAGTTCTTC. Protein product: CASSLGMDNEQFF. The J gene is TRBJ2-1, the V gene TRBV3-1; D not certain. The CDR3 loop spans 13 amino acids. CDR1 is LGHDT, CDR2 YNNKEL, per germline (reference sequence). Trimming cost V 4 bases and J 5 bases, with 9 bases left between them.

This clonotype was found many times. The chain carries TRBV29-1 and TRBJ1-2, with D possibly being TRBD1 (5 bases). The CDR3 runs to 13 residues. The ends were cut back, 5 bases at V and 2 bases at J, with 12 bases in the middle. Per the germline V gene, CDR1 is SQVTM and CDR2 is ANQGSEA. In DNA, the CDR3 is TGCAGCGTTATCCAGGGAGGGAACTATGGCTACACCTTC. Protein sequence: CSVIQGGNYGYTF. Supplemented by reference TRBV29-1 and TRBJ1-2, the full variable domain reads SAVISQKPSRDICQRGTSLTIQCQVDSQVTMMFWYRQQPGQSLTLIATANQGSEATYESGFVIDKFPISRPNLTFSTLTVSNMSPEDSSIYLCSVIQGGNYGYTFGSGTRLTVV.

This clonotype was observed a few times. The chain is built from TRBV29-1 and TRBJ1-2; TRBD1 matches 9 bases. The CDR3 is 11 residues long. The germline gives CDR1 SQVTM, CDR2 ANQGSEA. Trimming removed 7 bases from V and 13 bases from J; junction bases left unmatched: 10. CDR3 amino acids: CSGLQGAVCTF. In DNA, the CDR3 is TGCAGCGGATTACAGGGGGCGGTCTGCACCTTC. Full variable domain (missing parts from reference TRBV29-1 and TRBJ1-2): SAVISQKPSRDICQRGTSLTIQCQVDSQVTMMFWYRQQPGQSLTLIATANQGSEATYESGFVIDKFPISRPNLTFSTLTVSNMSPEDSSIYLCSGLQGAVCTFGSGTRLTVV.

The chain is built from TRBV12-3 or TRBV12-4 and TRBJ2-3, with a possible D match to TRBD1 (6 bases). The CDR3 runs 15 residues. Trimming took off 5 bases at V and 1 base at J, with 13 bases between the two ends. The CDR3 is CASSGGRLRTDTQYF. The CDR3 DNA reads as TGTGCCAGCAGTGGGGGCCGGTTACGCACAGATACGCAGTATTTT.

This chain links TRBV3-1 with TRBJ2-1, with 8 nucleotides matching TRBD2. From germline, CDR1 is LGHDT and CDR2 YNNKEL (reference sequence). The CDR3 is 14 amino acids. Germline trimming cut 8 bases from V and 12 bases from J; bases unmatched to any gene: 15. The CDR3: CASGLIAGSPPQFF. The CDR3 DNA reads TGTGCCAGCGGTTTAATAGCGGGGTCTCCTCCGCAGTTCTTC.

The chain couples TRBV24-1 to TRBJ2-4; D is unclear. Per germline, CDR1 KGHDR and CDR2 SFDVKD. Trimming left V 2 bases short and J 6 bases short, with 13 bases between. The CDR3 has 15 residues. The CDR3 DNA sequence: TGTGCCACCAGTGATTCGAGAGACGTACTAAACATTCAGTACTTC. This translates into CATSDSRDVLNIQYF.

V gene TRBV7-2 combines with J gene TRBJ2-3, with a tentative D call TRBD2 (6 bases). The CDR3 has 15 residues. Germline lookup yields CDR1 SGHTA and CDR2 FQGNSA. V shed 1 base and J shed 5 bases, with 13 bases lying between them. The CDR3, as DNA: TGTGCCAGCAGCTTAGTAGCGGTCCGGGGAGATACGCAGTATTTT. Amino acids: CASSLVAVRGDTQYF.

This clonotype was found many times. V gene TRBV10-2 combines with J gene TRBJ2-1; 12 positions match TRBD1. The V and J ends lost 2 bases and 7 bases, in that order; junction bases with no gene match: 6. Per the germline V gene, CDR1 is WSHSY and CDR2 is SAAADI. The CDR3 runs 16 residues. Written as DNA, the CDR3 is TGCGCCAGCAGTGAGGCCGGGACAGGGGGCAGAAATGAGCAGTTCTTC. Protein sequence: CASSEAGTGGRNEQFF.